These 22 T cell receptor beta chains share one sample of origin, sequenced in a study of T cells in narcolepsy. Profiling relied on immunoSEQ multiplex PCR, and the TCRdb table lists in-frame clones only, not all of them. Of 30,000 to 45,000 clones in the sample, roughly 87% were seen once. Sequencing used CD45RA- memory CD4+ T cells from PBMCs. These receptors all come from a human donor with narcolepsy.

J is TRBJ1-2 and V is TRBV6-5; D is ambiguous. The CDR3 is made up of 13 amino acids. From germline, CDR1 is MNHEY and CDR2 SVGAGI. The germline V and J ends were trimmed by 0 bases and 8 bases, with 10 bases remaining between them. CDR3 in DNA: TGTGCCAGCAGTTACTCAAAGGAGTTCGGCTACACCTTC. Its translation is CASSYSKEFGYTF.

This clone was seen a single time. V usage is TRBV27 and J usage is TRBJ1-4, with 8 positions matching TRBD1. Germline V CDR1 and CDR2: MNHEY, SMNVEV (reference sequence). The ends lost 5 bases at V and 5 bases at J; junction bases unmatched: 7. The CDR3 runs to 15 residues. The DNA of the CDR3 is TGTGCCAGCAGTGCACGGGACAGGTCGAATGAAAAACTGTTTTTT. This translates into CASSARDRSNEKLFF.

The genes are TRBV10-3 and TRBJ1-5; weak D call: TRBD1 (5 bases). CDR1 ENHRY and CDR2 SYGVKD come from the germline V gene. V lost 2 bases and J 5 bases, leaving 10 bases between the germline ends. The CDR3 contains 14 residues. This CDR3 is CAISEGGVHQPQHF. DNA of the CDR3: TGTGCCATCAGTGAGGGGGGGGTTCATCAGCCCCAGCATTTT.

This clone occurred a few times. The chain combines TRBV6-5 with TRBJ2-3; D gene uncertain. V shed 8 bases and J shed 0 bases, with 3 bases lying between them. The CDR3 has 11 residues. Germline loops: CDR1 MNHEY, CDR2 SVGAGI. The CDR3 DNA is TGTGCCAGCTCAAGCACAGATACGCAGTATTTT. This translates into CASSSTDTQYF.

The J gene is TRBJ1-1, the V gene TRBV4-3, with a possible D match to TRBD1 (5 bases). The CDR3 runs to 11 residues. With 0 bases removed from V and 13 bases from J, the gap between germline ends came to 9 bases. Germline loops: CDR1 LGHNA, CDR2 YSLEER. The DNA of the CDR3 is TGCGCCAGCAGCCAAGAACAGGATCGTTTCTTT. This gives the protein CASSQEQDRFF.

This chain joins TRBV4-2 and TRBJ2-7; 10 positions agree with TRBD2. V gave up 0 bases and J gave up 3 bases; unmatched junction bases: 8. Per germline, CDR1 LGHNA and CDR2 YNFKEQ. The length of the CDR3 is 17 residues. Here the CDR3 reads CASSQDRLAGAFYEQYF. CDR3 nucleotide sequence: TGTGCCAGCAGCCAAGATCGCCTAGCGGGGGCCTTCTACGAGCAGTACTTC.

This rearrangement joins TRBV6-1 to TRBJ2-3, with D possibly TRBD2 on 6 matching bases. The CDR3 is made up of 11 amino acids. V was pared by 5 bases and J by 9 bases, with 9 bases between. The germline gives CDR1 MNHNS, CDR2 SASEGT. The CDR3 DNA follows: TGTGCCAGCAGTTCGGGAGTCACGCAGTATTTT. It translates to CASSSGVTQYF.

This rearrangement joins TRBV7-2 to TRBJ2-3, with 9 bases matching TRBD1. With 3 bases clipped from V and 3 bases from J, the junction kept 7 bases outside the gene matches. CDR3 length equals 16 residues. Germline V gene lookup returns CDR1 SGHTA and CDR2 FQGNSA. The CDR3 bases are TGTGCCAGCAGCTTTACAGGGGGCTCAGTGACAGATACGCAGTATTTT. Encoded protein: CASSFTGGSVTDTQYF.

The chain links TRBV19 to TRBJ2-5, with D possibly being TRBD2 (5 bases). Germline V lookup: CDR1 LNHDA, CDR2 SQIVND (reference sequence). V gave up 8 bases and J gave up 11 bases, with 15 bases separating them. There are 11 residues in the CDR3. This CDR3 is CASRAPEEQYF. The CDR3 coding sequence is TGTGCCAGTCGTGCCCCGGAGGAGCAGTACTTC. Complete variable domain (other parts from reference TRBV19 and TRBJ2-5): DGGITQSPKYLFRKEGQNVTLSCEQNLNHDAMYWYRQDPGQGLRLIYYSQIVNDFQKGDIAEGYSVSREKKESFPLTVTSAQKNPTAFYLCASRAPEEQYFGPGTRLLVL.

The V call is TRBV11-3, the J call TRBJ2-1; 9 bases are a match to TRBD1. The trim removed 5 bases at V and 7 bases at J, leaving 9 bases unmatched. The germline V gene encodes CDR1 SGHNT and CDR2 YENEEA. This CDR3 spans 15 amino acids. As DNA, the CDR3 is TGTGCCAGCAGCCCCCGGACAGGGGTTGTAAATGAGCAGTTCTTC. It translates to CASSPRTGVVNEQFF.

The chain uses TRBV11-2 and TRBJ1-4; D unresolved. The germline CDR1 and CDR2 sequences are SGHAT and FQNNGV. The CDR3 contains 16 residues. V lost 5 bases and J 2 bases, leaving 15 bases between the germline ends. DNA for the CDR3: TGTGCCAGCAGCCCACGGGCACGGGTGACTAATGAAAAACTGTTTTTT. Residues: CASSPRARVTNEKLFF.

The J gene is TRBJ1-5, the V gene TRBV25-1; the match to TRBD1 covers 7 bases. V lost 10 bases and J lost 2; bases outside the gene matches: 20. Germline values: CDR1 MGHDK, CDR2 SYGVNS. The CDR3 totals 18 residues. The CDR3 sequence: CANTSPGTDSWGNQPQHF. Here the CDR3 DNA reads TGTGCCAATACATCCCCCGGGACAGACTCCTGGGGCAATCAGCCCCAGCATTTT.

This clone appeared once. This sequence joins TRBV11-3 and TRBJ1-1, with D perhaps matching TRBD1 (5 bases). Germline lookup yields CDR1 SGHNT and CDR2 YENEEA. The CDR3 contains 12 residues. The germline V and J ends were trimmed by 5 bases and 6 bases, with 10 bases remaining between them. The CDR3 DNA reads as TGTGCCAGCAGCGTCCGGGGGGCTGAAGCTTTCTTT. Translated: CASSVRGAEAFF.

The V call is TRBV5-1, the J call TRBJ2-7, with D possibly TRBD2 on 6 matching bases. This CDR3 contains 15 residues. CDR1 is SGHRS, CDR2 YFSETQ, per germline. V was trimmed by 4 bases and J by 5 bases, leaving 19 bases between them. In nucleotides, the CDR3 is TGCGCCAGCAGCCCGGACGCGGGAAGGAAGGACGAGCAGTACTTC. Its translation: CASSPDAGRKDEQYF.

This chain connects TRBV5-4 to TRBJ2-3; 7 bases map to TRBD1. The length of the CDR3 is 14 residues. CDR1 is SGHNT and CDR2 is YYREEE in the germline V gene (reference sequence). J gave up 4 bases and V 4 bases, and 6 bases lay outside the gene matches. In DNA, the CDR3 is TGTGCCAGCAGCCTAACAGGGGCAGCAGATACGCAGTATTTT. It is translated as CASSLTGAADTQYF. Full variable domain (outside the CDR3, taken from reference TRBV5-4 and TRBJ2-3): ETGVTQSPTHLIKTRGQQVTLRCSSQSGHNTVSWYQQALGQGPQFIFQYYREEENGRGNFPPRFSGLQFPNYSSELNVNALELDDSALYLCASSLTGAADTQYFGPGTRLTVL.

This clone was recorded once. The chain recombines TRBV7-9 with TRBJ2-3; D not certain. The ends were cut back, 5 bases at V and 1 base at J, with 13 bases in the middle. In germline, CDR1 is SEHNR, CDR2 FQNEAQ (reference sequence). The CDR3 loop spans 15 amino acids. The CDR3 coding sequence is TGTGCCAGCAGCCGGGCTACCTCTGGCACAGATACGCAGTATTTT. Amino acid sequence: CASSRATSGTDTQYF.

This clone was counted once. The chain has TRBV6-5 and TRBJ2-3; the D gene is possibly TRBD1 (5 bases). Trimming shortened V by 10 bases and J by 4 bases, and 15 bases separated the two germline ends. The germline gives CDR1 MNHEY, CDR2 SVGAGI. CDR3 length equals 13 residues. Here the CDR3 DNA reads TGTGCCACCACTGCAGGGATTCCAGATACGCAGTATTTT. This codes for CATTAGIPDTQYF.

This chain connects TRBV4-2 to TRBJ2-3, with 7 bases lining up with TRBD1. The CDR3 totals 12 residues. From germline, CDR1 is LGHNA and CDR2 YNFKEQ. V lost 1 base and J lost 11; bases outside the gene matches: 3. In nucleotides, the CDR3 is TGTGCCAGCAGCCAAGGGGACAGCGTGCAGTATTTT. Encoded protein: CASSQGDSVQYF.

The chain recombines TRBV7-9 with TRBJ1-1; D uncertain. Germline V gene sequence: CDR1 SEHNR, CDR2 FQNEAQ (reference sequence). This CDR3 region has 15 residues. V was pared by 5 bases and J by 4 bases, with 17 bases between. The CDR3 sequence is CASSADGFAGTEAFF. The CDR3 region has the DNA TGTGCCAGCAGCGCGGACGGATTCGCGGGCACTGAAGCTTTCTTT.

The chain uses TRBV28 and TRBJ1-4; no clear D. The CDR3 sequence is 15 residues long. The ends were cut back, 2 bases at V and 8 bases at J, with 15 bases in the middle. Germline loops: CDR1 MDHEN, CDR2 SYDVKM. CDR3 DNA sequence: TGTGCCAGCAGTTTACCTACCGGGGATGGGGAAAAACTGTTTTTT. It yields the protein CASSLPTGDGEKLFF.

Comment on this clone: One end of the junction fails to match germline, which may point to a read error. The genes are TRBV30 and TRBJ2-6; D gene unclear. Germline V gene sequence: CDR1 GTSNPN, CDR2 SVGIG (reference sequence). The CDR3 is 15 residues long. This CDR3 reads CAESVKGSWANVLTF. The CDR3 DNA reads as TGTGCCGAATCGGTTAAGGGCTCTTGGGCCAACGTCCTGACTTTC.

This clone was seen a few times. The chain employs TRBV6-1 and TRBJ1-6; D unresolved. The CDR3 length is 15 residues. CDR1 is MNHNS and CDR2 is SASEGT in the germline V gene. Deletions cut 2 bases from V and 7 bases from J, with 12 bases between. In nucleotides, the CDR3 is TGTGCCAGCAGTGAAACACATCAGGAAAATTCACCCCTCCACTTT. Amino acid sequence: CASSETHQENSPLHF.